This TCR beta chain originates from a study of cytomegalovirus exposure and HLA in healthy donors. Whole-study findings and limits: A later analysis reportedly found fewer N-insertions in an Asian-associated ancestry cluster than the roughly 700-donor mean. Previous analysis showed most TCR beta V segments were productive about 90% or about 30% of the time.

Amplification used 60 Vbeta primers and 13 Jbeta primers. TCRdb's table, derived via immunoSEQ multiplex PCR, lists solely in-frame clones and lacks some. The data show roughly 100,000 clones, with over 80% seen just once and 6% to 8% held by the top ten. This clone came up a few times. Its antigen is still unknown. Germline V gene sequence: CDR1 MDHEN, CDR2 SYDVKM. The J segment lost 1 base and the V segment lost 8 bases, leaving 5 bases of the junction unmatched. The CDR3 loop spans 15 amino acids. The sample was PBMCs. J is TRBJ1-6 and V is TRBV28, with TRBD1 matching over 7 bases. The receptor comes from a man younger than 40 in good health and CMV-seropositive. The CDR3 is CASGAGGSYNSPLHF. The CDR3 coding sequence is TGTGCCAGCGGGGCAGGGGGGTCCTATAATTCACCCCTCCACTTT.